Below are 26 T cell receptor beta chains sequenced from a single sample in a study of blood T cell repertoires in COVID-19. Measured with immunoSEQ multiplex PCR; TCRdb has only the in-frame clones, and not every one. The data show around 250,000 clones, roughly 82% seen once. Input material: peripheral blood. The receptors stem from a man older than 75 with acute or convalescent COVID-19.

This clone appeared once. The chain has TRBV7-2 and TRBJ1-1; TRBD1 agrees at 8 bases. This CDR3 has 16 amino acids. The V gene end was trimmed by 5 bases and the J gene end by 4 bases; junction bases not matched to a gene: 12. Germline assignment: CDR1 SGHTA and CDR2 FQGNSA. The CDR3 coding sequence is TGTGCCAGCAGCCCGGGACAGGAAGGCCTGGGCACTGAAGCTTTCTTT. Amino acid sequence: CASSPGQEGLGTEAFF.

The chain's CDR3 is CASSELWTGPDTQYF. CDR3 bases: TGTGCCAGCAGTGAACTCTGGACAGGGCCAGATACGCAGTATTTT. J is TRBJ2-3 and V is TRBV6-1, with TRBD1 identical over 8 bases. CDR1 MNHNS and CDR2 SASEGT come from the germline V gene. This CDR3 has 15 amino acids. With V trimmed by 2 bases and J by 4 bases, 5 bases remained unmatched.

The CDR3 nucleotides are TGTGCCAGCAGTGTTGGACAGGGCAGAGGCTACACCTTC. Translated, it gives CASSVGQGRGYTF. This chain uses TRBV12-3 or TRBV12-4 with TRBJ1-2; 8 nucleotides agree with TRBD1. The CDR3 has 13 residues. Germline trimming cut 5 bases from V and 8 bases from J; bases unmatched to any gene: 7.

V is TRBV7-9 and J is TRBJ1-4, with a weak D call TRBD1 (5 bases). This CDR3 spans 15 amino acids. With 5 bases removed from V and 8 bases from J, the gap between germline ends came to 18 bases. Germline-derived CDR1 and CDR2 are SEHNR and FQNEAQ (reference sequence). The CDR3 DNA follows: TGTGCCAGCAGCCGATTGACAGAGCCTGCAGAAAAACTGTTTTTT. Protein product: CASSRLTEPAEKLFF.

The chain combines TRBV7-2 with TRBJ2-7; TRBD2 is a possible D gene (7 bases). Deletions cut 1 base from V and 0 bases from J, with 10 bases between. Germline CDR1 is SGHTA and CDR2 is FQGNSA. CDR3 length equals 15 residues. DNA for the CDR3: TGTGCCAGCAGCTTAGGGAGGGGGGGCTCCTACGAGCAGTACTTC. Its translation is CASSLGRGGSYEQYF.

The chain employs TRBV10-3 and TRBJ1-2; D unclear. Trimming removed 7 bases from V and 2 bases from J, with 14 bases in between. The length of the CDR3 is 14 residues. CDR1 is ENHRY and CDR2 is SYGVKD in the germline V gene. CDR3 in DNA: TGTGCCATCACGGAAGGAGGCAGAAACTATGGCTACACCTTC. It codes for CAITEGGRNYGYTF.

This clone was seen once. The J gene is TRBJ1-2, the V gene TRBV12-3 or TRBV12-4; no firm D call. The CDR3 consists of 12 residues. V was cut by 2 bases and J by 2 bases, with 3 bases left in between. The CDR3 region has the DNA TGTGCCAGCAGTTTATCGAACTATGGCTACACCTTC. It encodes CASSLSNYGYTF.

The chain combines TRBV6-5 with TRBJ2-5; a weak D match, TRBD2 (5 bases). Germline V gives CDR1 MNHEY, CDR2 SVGAGI. The length of the CDR3 is 12 residues. V lost 8 bases and J 5 bases, leaving 12 bases between the germline ends. The CDR3 sequence: CASGHGGETQYF. In nucleotides, the CDR3 is TGTGCCAGCGGGCACGGCGGGGAGACCCAGTACTTC.

On this clone: Sequence at one end of the junction differs from germline and may be a read error. This chain joins TRBV7-7 and TRBJ2-3, with 11 bases lining up with TRBD1. Germline V gene lookup returns CDR1 SSHAT and CDR2 FNYEAQ (reference sequence). The CDR3 consists of 15 residues. CDR3 DNA: TGTGCTAGCAGCCGTGGACAGGGGGCCACAGATACGCAGTATTTT. Translated, it gives CASSRGQGATDTQYF.

The V gene is TRBV2, the J gene TRBJ1-2, with 7 bases aligning to TRBD1. CDR3 size: 13 residues. The V and J ends lost 5 bases and 4 bases, in that order; junction bases with no gene match: 4. CDR1 and CDR2 (germline): SNHLY, FYNNEI. This CDR3 is CASSPTGTYGYTF. The CDR3 DNA reads as TGTGCCAGCAGTCCGACAGGGACCTATGGCTACACCTTC.

The chain joins TRBV11-3 to TRBJ2-1; 7 positions agree with TRBD1. This CDR3 region has 15 residues. From germline, CDR1 is SGHNT and CDR2 YENEEA. Trimming cost V 5 bases and J 8 bases; bases outside gene matches: 12. CDR3 protein: CASSPGQATSDEQFF. As DNA, the CDR3 is TGTGCCAGCAGCCCCGGACAGGCGACAAGCGATGAGCAGTTCTTC.

This rearrangement joins TRBV29-1 to TRBJ1-3, with a weak D call TRBD1 (6 bases). The CDR3 length is 12 residues. The V and J ends lost 5 bases and 1 base respectively, with 6 bases between them. Germline V lookup: CDR1 SQVTM, CDR2 ANQGSEA. CDR3 loop: CSVTGSGNTIYF. In DNA, the CDR3 is TGCAGCGTTACAGGGTCTGGAAACACCATATATTTT.

The chain employs TRBV6-5 and TRBJ1-2; no clear D gene. Trimming stripped 4 bases from V and 4 bases from J, with 10 bases between. The CDR3 has 13 residues. In germline, CDR1 is MNHEY, CDR2 SVGAGI. This CDR3 is CASSSSGSYGYTF. The CDR3 DNA reads TGTGCCAGCAGTTCCTCCGGGAGCTATGGCTACACCTTC.

This clone has just a few counts. V is TRBV5-3 and J is TRBJ1-3; 9 bases fit TRBD1. TRBV5-3 is known as an ORF, though its function is uncertain. V lost 4 bases, J lost 0 bases, and 11 bases stayed unmatched. CDR3 size: 18 residues. CDR3 sequence reads: CARSLPGQGVGSGNTIYF. The CDR3 coding sequence is TGTGCCAGAAGCCTACCGGGACAGGGAGTGGGCTCTGGAAACACCATATATTTT.

In its sample, this clone was seen a few times. The V call is TRBV6-5, the J call TRBJ1-2, with 8 nucleotides matching TRBD1. V lost 5 bases, J lost 7 bases, and 6 bases stayed unmatched. Germline CDR1 and CDR2: MNHEY and SVGAGI. CDR3 length equals 13 residues. The CDR3 loop reads CASSLYRGSGYTF. The CDR3 bases are TGTGCCAGCAGTCTTTACAGGGGGTCTGGCTACACCTTC.

The V gene is TRBV9, the J gene TRBJ2-2, with D perhaps matching TRBD2 (5 bases). V shed 7 bases and J shed 8 bases, with 15 bases lying between them. CDR1 and CDR2 from the germline V gene are SGDLS and YYNGEE. The CDR3 contains 13 residues. CDR3 sequence (DNA): TGTGCCAGCGGCCGGGATACCTTGGGGGAGCTGTTTTTT. Translating gives CASGRDTLGELFF.

This sequence joins TRBV4-1 and TRBJ2-7; 10 bases are shared with TRBD1. Germline V gives CDR1 MGHRA, CDR2 YSYEKL. The CDR3 sequence is 14 residues long. The V gene end was trimmed by 3 bases and the J gene end by 3 bases; junction bases not matched to a gene: 2. The CDR3 region is CASSHGTGVYEQYF. CDR3 coding DNA: TGCGCCAGCAGCCACGGGACAGGGGTCTACGAGCAGTACTTC.

This chain joins TRBV29-1 and TRBJ1-1; maybe TRBD1 (5 bases). The CDR3 is made up of 12 amino acids. Trimming stripped 7 bases from V and 6 bases from J, with 15 bases between. Germline CDR1 is SQVTM and CDR2 is ANQGSEA. The CDR3 sequence is CSAAAGGAEAFF. The CDR3 nucleotides are TGCAGCGCCGCGGCGGGGGGAGCTGAAGCTTTCTTT.

To note about this clone: Mismatch with germline at one junction end may stem from a read error. J is TRBJ2-7 and V is TRBV7-7, with 9 bases matching TRBD1. The CDR3 has 16 residues. The germline V gene encodes CDR1 SSHAT and CDR2 FNYEAQ (reference sequence). CDR3 DNA: TGTGCTAGCAGCTATATAACAGGGGGCTTGTCCGACGAGCAGTACTTC. Its protein product is CASSYITGGLSDEQYF.

V is TRBV18 and J is TRBJ1-2, with 8 bases fitting TRBD1. The CDR3 is made up of 16 amino acids. CDR1 and CDR2 from the germline V gene are KGHSH and LQKENI. The J segment lost 6 bases and the V segment lost 0 bases, leaving 9 bases of the junction unmatched. The CDR3 reads CASSPPIRTGYDGYTF. The CDR3 nucleotides are TGTGCCAGCTCACCACCCATTCGGACAGGGTACGATGGCTACACCTTC.

This clone was seen a single time. The chain joins TRBV28 to TRBJ1-3; D is ambiguous. Trimming left V 7 bases short and J 1 base short, with 11 bases between. The CDR3 has 14 amino acids. From germline, CDR1 is MDHEN and CDR2 SYDVKM. Here the CDR3 DNA reads TGTGCCAGCATAGAGGCTCGTTCTGGAAACACCATATATTTT. Amino acids: CASIEARSGNTIYF.

The chain recombines TRBV21-1 with TRBJ1-4; the table calls TRBD1, which could not be checked here. TRBV21-1 is a pseudogene locus. CDR3 length: 17 amino acids. This chain's CDR3 is CASSKRDLTGWREKLFF. The CDR3 nucleotides read TGTGCCAGCAGCAAAAGGGATTTGACAGGGTGGCGTGAAAAACTGTTTTTT.

The V and J genes are TRBV28 and TRBJ1-3; TRBD1 aligns across 7 bases. The CDR3 is made up of 17 amino acids. The germline CDR1 and CDR2 sequences are MDHEN and SYDVKM. The V gene end was trimmed by 1 base and the J gene end by 0 bases; junction bases not matched to a gene: 6. In DNA, the CDR3 is TGTGCCAGCAGTTTATCGGGACAGACCAACTCTGGAAACACCATATATTTT. Amino acid sequence: CASSLSGQTNSGNTIYF.

The chain couples TRBV5-1 to TRBJ2-5, with a weak D call TRBD2 (7 bases). The CDR3 is 14 residues long. Germline loops: CDR1 SGHRS, CDR2 YFSETQ. Trimming stripped 3 bases from V and 2 bases from J, with 11 bases between. The CDR3 here is CASSSKGGQETQYF. The CDR3 coding sequence is TGCGCCAGCAGCTCAAAGGGGGGGCAAGAGACCCAGTACTTC.

A word on this clone: Within the sample, other DNA sequences also encode this same CDR3. The rearrangement joins TRBV5-1 to TRBJ1-1; D gene uncertain. This CDR3 has 16 amino acids. Germline V gene lookup returns CDR1 SGHRS and CDR2 YFSETQ. The V end was cut by 1 base, the J end by 2 bases, with 15 bases between. The CDR3: CASSLTGNKGNTEAFF. The CDR3 nucleotides read TGCGCCAGCAGCTTGACGGGGAACAAGGGCAACACTGAAGCTTTCTTT. Using reference TRBV5-1 and TRBJ1-1 for the parts outside the CDR3, the full variable domain is KAGVTQTPRYLIKTRGQQVTLSCSPISGHRSVSWYQQTPGQGLQFLFEYFSETQRNKGNFPGRFSGRQFSNSRSEMNVSTLELGDSALYLCASSLTGNKGNTEAFFGQGTRLTVV.

This chain joins TRBV19 and TRBJ1-2; perhaps TRBD1 as D (6 bases). CDR1 and CDR2 from the germline V gene are LNHDA and SQIVND (reference sequence). Trimming pared 7 bases from V and 4 bases from J, leaving 13 bases between. The CDR3 sequence is 13 residues long. This CDR3 reads CASTVTGTYGYTF. The CDR3 DNA reads TGTGCCAGTACCGTTACAGGGACCTATGGCTACACCTTC. Combining the CDR3 with reference TRBV19 and TRBJ1-2 gives the whole variable domain DGGITQSPKYLFRKEGQNVTLSCEQNLNHDAMYWYRQDPGQGLRLIYYSQIVNDFQKGDIAEGYSVSREKKESFPLTVTSAQKNPTAFYLCASTVTGTYGYTFGSGTRLTVV.